The 15 T cell receptor beta chains listed next were all sequenced from one sample in a study of T cells in Graves' hyperthyroidism and ophthalmopathy. RNA transcripts were the template for amplifying TCR beta CDR3 regions. HTBI primers were employed in a first-round RT-PCR of the TCR CDR3. From the multiplex PCR reads, TCRdb called clonotypes with MiXCR, one entry per CDR3 protein. Seen here are about 540,000 distinct CDR3 sequences, approximately 44% observed once, and the top ten hold 6.5% to 9%. Sequencing was performed on peripheral blood or thyroid tissue (not recorded which). The receptor source for this set is a woman aged 18-29 years with Graves' hyperthyroidism.

The chain employs TRBV7-2 and TRBJ2-7; TRBD2 is a possible D gene (5 bases). There are 15 residues in the CDR3. The germline CDR1 and CDR2 sequences are SGHTA and FQGNSA. V lost 6 bases, J lost 2 bases, and 17 bases lay in between. The CDR3 coding sequence is TGTGCCAGCAGATCCAGCGGAGAGGGTGCCTACGAGCAGTACTTC. This sequence encodes CASRSSGEGAYEQYF. The variable domain in full, completed from reference TRBV7-2 and TRBJ2-7, reads GAGVSQSPSNKVTEKGKDVELRCDPISGHTALYWYRQSLGQGLEFLIYFQGNSAPDKSGLPSDRFSAERTGGSVSTLTIQRTQQEDSAVYLCASRSSGEGAYEQYFGPGTRLTVT.

This clonotype was counted only a few times. The rearrangement uses TRBV19 and TRBJ1-5; tentative D call: TRBD1 (5 bases). V dropped 8 bases and J dropped 0 bases, with 17 bases sitting between them. The CDR3 spans 16 residues. The germline V gene encodes CDR1 LNHDA and CDR2 SQIVND (reference sequence). DNA for the CDR3: TGTGCCAGTTCTGGGGGGGGAAGTTTTAGCAATCAGCCCCAGCATTTT. Its translation is CASSGGGSFSNQPQHF.

This clonotype was seen a few times. The gene calls are TRBV7-6 and TRBJ1-1; D call uncertain. The V end lost 6 bases, the J end lost 1 base, and 15 bases lay between the germline ends. This CDR3 region has 15 residues. The germline V gene encodes CDR1 SGHVS and CDR2 FNYEAQ. In DNA, the CDR3 is TGTGCCAGCAGTTTTGAGAAGTTCTGGAACACTGAAGCTTTCTTT. It specifies CASSFEKFWNTEAFF.

The chain uses TRBV5-1 and TRBJ1-2; D is uncertain. The CDR3 consists of 14 residues. In germline, CDR1 is SGHRS, CDR2 YFSETQ. V gave up 0 bases and J gave up 8 bases, with 14 bases separating them. The CDR3, as DNA: TGCGCCAGCAGCTTGGAAGGGATTCTAATAGGCTACACCTTC. Translating it yields CASSLEGILIGYTF. Variable domain in full (rest from reference TRBV5-1 and TRBJ1-2): KAGVTQTPRYLIKTRGQQVTLSCSPISGHRSVSWYQQTPGQGLQFLFEYFSETQRNKGNFPGRFSGRQFSNSRSEMNVSTLELGDSALYLCASSLEGILIGYTFGSGTRLTVV.

There are a few counts of this clonotype. The rearrangement joins TRBV20-1 to TRBJ1-2; D is ambiguous. Germline CDR1 reads DFQATT; CDR2 reads SNEGSKA (reference sequence). The CDR3 is 12 residues long. This chain's CDR3 is CLADGDNYGYTF. CDR3 DNA: TGCCTCGCGGACGGTGATAACTATGGCTACACCTTC.

This clonotype was seen ten or more times. The gene calls are TRBV2 and TRBJ1-3; no firm D call. Deletions cut 6 bases from V and 4 bases from J, with 7 bases between. This CDR3 spans 12 amino acids. The V gene's germline CDR1 is SNHLY and CDR2 FYNNEI. CDR3 sequence (DNA): TGTGCCAGCAGCGCCGAGGGAAACACCATATATTTT. Its translation: CASSAEGNTIYF.

The J gene is TRBJ1-2, the V gene TRBV19; no definite D call. Germline V gene sequence: CDR1 LNHDA, CDR2 SQIVND (reference sequence). V lost 0 bases and J 3 bases, leaving 11 bases between the germline ends. CDR3 length equals 15 residues. The CDR3 nucleotides read TGTGCCAGTAGTATAGATGAGGTCGGCCACTATGGCTACACCTTC. This translates into CASSIDEVGHYGYTF.

This clonotype appeared a few times. The chain combines TRBV5-1 with TRBJ1-2; D is possibly TRBD1 (6 bases). The CDR3 totals 16 residues. Germline V gene lookup returns CDR1 SGHRS and CDR2 YFSETQ. The V end lost 4 bases, the J end lost 0 bases, and 16 bases lay between the germline ends. CDR3 region: CASSPNTGTTNYGYTF. CDR3 DNA: TGCGCCAGCAGCCCCAACACCGGGACAACTAACTATGGCTACACCTTC.

The chain joins TRBV4-1 to TRBJ1-6, with TRBD1 as a possible D gene (5 bases). The germline V and J ends were trimmed by 1 base and 9 bases, with 19 bases remaining between them. Germline V gene lookup returns CDR1 MGHRA and CDR2 YSYEKL. The CDR3 totals 17 residues. CDR3 residues: CASSQGGTPPGGSPLHF. The CDR3 bases are TGCGCCAGCAGCCAAGGAGGGACTCCCCCCGGAGGTTCACCCCTCCACTTT.

A remark on this clonotype: One junction end disagrees with the germline gene, perhaps due to a read error. The chain employs TRBV7-2 and TRBJ2-7; perhaps D is TRBD1 or TRBD2 (6 bases each). The CDR3 consists of 15 residues. Looked up from germline, CDR1 is SGHTA and CDR2 is FQGNSA. CDR3 residues: CASSQVNVGGHEQYF. The CDR3 nucleotides are TGCGCCAGCAGCCAAGTGAATGTGGGGGGCCACGAGCAGTACTTC.

About this clonotype itself: A much larger clone differs by one base, so this may be a read error. The chain couples TRBV12-3 or TRBV12-4 to TRBJ2-5; D possibly corresponds to TRBD2 (6 bases). Trimming shortened V by 8 bases and J by 5 bases, and 12 bases separated the two germline ends. The CDR3 consists of 12 residues. CDR3 amino acids: CASGGGEETQYF. Here the CDR3 DNA reads TGTGCCAGCGGAGGAGGGGAGGAGACCCAGTACTTC.

The chain uses TRBV24-1 and TRBJ1-6; 9 bases are a match to TRBD1. Germline CDR1 and CDR2: KGHDR and SFDVKD. J lost 17 bases, V lost 4 bases, and 8 bases had no gene match. This CDR3 region has 13 residues. The CDR3 DNA is TGTGCCACCAGTGAAGGAGGGACAGGGAAGGTCCACTTT. Protein: CATSEGGTGKVHF.

In the case of this clonotype: Given a much more abundant clone one base away, this may be a read error. This sequence joins TRBV19 and TRBJ1-1, with 7 bases matching TRBD1. In germline, CDR1 is LNHDA, CDR2 SQIVND (reference sequence). The CDR3 extends over 14 amino acids. In DNA, the CDR3 is TGTGCCGGTAGTCGTGACAGGGAGGACACTGAAGCTTTCTTT. As protein: CAGSRDREDTEAFF. Together with reference TRBV19 and TRBJ1-1, the CDR3 gives the full variable domain: DGGITQSPKYLFRKEGQNVTLSCEQNLNHDAMYWYRQDPGQGLRLIYYSQIVNDFQKGDIAEGYSVSREKKESFPLTVTSAQKNPTAFYLCAGSRDREDTEAFFGQGTRLTVV.

This clonotype came up a few times. V usage is TRBV5-1 and J usage is TRBJ2-5, with 10 bases that match TRBD1. Germline V gene lookup returns CDR1 SGHRS and CDR2 YFSETQ. Trimming took 4 bases from V and 6 from J; bases not matched to a gene: 0. The CDR3 loop spans 12 amino acids. The CDR3 region has the DNA TGCGCCAGCAGCGACAGGGGGCAGACCCAGTACTTC. This sequence encodes CASSDRGQTQYF.

This clonotype was seen only a few times. This chain uses TRBV7-8 with TRBJ2-5; 10 bases are a match to TRBD2. With the DNA end fitting TRBJ2-7 better, the J assignment may be wrong. The CDR3 covers 16 residues. Germline lookup yields CDR1 SGHVS and CDR2 FQNEAQ. Written as DNA, the CDR3 is TGTGCCAGCAGCTCCAAGCGGGAGGGCCCTTCCTACGAGCAGTACTTC. Translating gives CASSSKREGPSYEQYF.